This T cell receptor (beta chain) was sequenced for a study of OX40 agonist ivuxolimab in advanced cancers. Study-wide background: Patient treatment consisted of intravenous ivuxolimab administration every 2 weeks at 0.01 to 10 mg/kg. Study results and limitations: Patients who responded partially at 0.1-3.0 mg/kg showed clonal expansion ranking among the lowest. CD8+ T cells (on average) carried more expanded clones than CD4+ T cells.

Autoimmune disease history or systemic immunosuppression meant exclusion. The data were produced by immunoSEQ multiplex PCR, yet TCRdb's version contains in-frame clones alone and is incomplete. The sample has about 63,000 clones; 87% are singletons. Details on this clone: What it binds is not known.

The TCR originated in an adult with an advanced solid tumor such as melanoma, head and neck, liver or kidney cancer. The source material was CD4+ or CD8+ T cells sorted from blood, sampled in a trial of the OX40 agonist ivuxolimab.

This CDR3 reads CASSIAGTASTDTQYF. The CDR3 coding sequence is TGTGCCAGTAGTATAGCGGGGACAGCTAGCACAGATACGCAGTATTTT. The V gene is TRBV19, the J gene TRBJ2-3; 7 bases match TRBD1. This CDR3 is 16 amino acids long. V lost 1 base to trimming and J lost 0 bases; unmatched junction nucleotides: 4. Germline CDR1 LNHDA, CDR2 SQIVND (reference sequence).